One and the same sample provided the 9 T cell receptor beta chains below, sequenced in a study of blood T cell repertoires in COVID-19. The data were produced by immunoSEQ multiplex PCR, yet TCRdb's version contains in-frame clones alone and is incomplete. The table lists some 180,000 clones, about 88% of them singletons. The sample comprised peripheral blood. These TCRs come from a man aged 35 to 55 with active or convalescent COVID-19.

This clone occurred a few times. This chain joins TRBV19 and TRBJ1-4; D is unresolved. Germline V gene data show CDR1 as LNHDA and CDR2 as SQIVND (reference sequence). V lost 5 bases to trimming and J lost 5 bases, with 6 bases between them. CDR3 length equals 12 residues. The CDR3 region is CASSRQNEKLFF. The CDR3, as DNA: TGTGCCAGTAGTCGCCAGAATGAAAAACTGTTTTTT.

This chain uses TRBV6-5 with TRBJ1-2, with 9 bases fitting TRBD1. Germline CDR1 reads MNHEY; CDR2 reads SVGAGI. The CDR3 length is 14 residues. V trimming: 8 bases; J trimming: 4 bases; junction bases outside the gene matches: 8. CDR3 sequence (DNA): TGTGCCAGCCAGACAGGGGGGAGAGGCTATGGCTACACCTTC. Residues: CASQTGGRGYGYTF.

The CDR3 loop reads CASSFPRGGNTGELFF. The CDR3 DNA follows: TGTGCCAGCAGTTTCCCCCGCGGGGGAAACACCGGGGAGCTGTTTTTT. The rearrangement links TRBV27 to TRBJ2-2; 7 bases are a match to TRBD2. J was trimmed by 2 bases and V by 3 bases; bases with no gene match: 6. This CDR3 comprises 16 residues. Germline-derived CDR1 and CDR2 are MNHEY and SMNVEV (reference sequence).

V is TRBV7-2 and J is TRBJ1-5, with a possible D match to TRBD1 (5 bases). The V gene's germline CDR1 is SGHTA and CDR2 FQGNSA. This CDR3 region has 15 residues. V gave up 2 bases and J gave up 6 bases, with 14 bases separating them. The DNA for the CDR3 is TGTGCCAGCAGCTTATGGGGCGGGGAAAGTCAGCCCCAGCATTTT. It yields the protein CASSLWGGESQPQHF.

This sequence joins TRBV7-2 and TRBJ1-5; D unclear. Germline V gives CDR1 SGHTA, CDR2 FQGNSA. Between the trimmed V and J ends, which lost 2 bases and 9 bases, there was a span of 11 bases. The CDR3 consists of 13 residues. CDR3: CASSLIGPRPQHF. The CDR3 DNA sequence: TGTGCCAGCAGCTTAATTGGGCCGCGGCCCCAGCATTTT.

DNA for the CDR3: TGCAGCGTTGTACAGGGTACTCATTCTGCTTTCTTT. Translation gives CSVVQGTHSAFF. V gene TRBV29-1 combines with J gene TRBJ1-1, with D tentatively TRBD1 (6 bases). The V end lost 4 bases, the J end lost 11 bases, and 17 bases lay between the germline ends. The CDR3 is 12 amino acids. Germline CDR1 SQVTM, CDR2 ANQGSEA.

The chain couples TRBV6-4 to TRBJ2-2, with D maybe TRBD1 (6 bases). The CDR3 is 14 residues long. CDR1 is MRHNA and CDR2 is SNTAGT in the germline V gene. V was clipped by 6 bases and J by 0 bases, with 8 bases between them. Here the CDR3 reads CASRRTANTGELFF. The CDR3 bases are TGTGCCAGCAGACGGACAGCGAACACCGGGGAGCTGTTTTTT.

This clone was detected once. The CDR3 loop is CASSVLLAGDNEQFF. The CDR3 nucleotides are TGTGCCAGCAGTGTTCTCCTAGCGGGGGACAATGAGCAGTTCTTC. The genes are TRBV2 and TRBJ2-1; 10 bases line up with TRBD2. Germline loops: CDR1 SNHLY, CDR2 FYNNEI. The trim removed 4 bases at V and 5 bases at J, leaving 5 bases unmatched. The CDR3 is 15 residues long.

This chain joins TRBV6-1 and TRBJ1-6, with TRBD1 identical over 9 bases. Germline V CDR1 and CDR2: MNHNS, SASEGT. Trimming removed 1 base from V and 12 bases from J; junction bases left unmatched: 10. The CDR3 loop spans 16 amino acids. CDR3 in amino acids: CASSEVGQGSFGPLHF. The CDR3 DNA is TGTGCCAGCAGTGAAGTGGGACAGGGCAGTTTTGGACCCCTCCACTTT.